The 7 T cell receptor beta chains below come from one sample, sequenced in a study of T-cell memory formation after mild COVID-19. A single record per CDR3 protein comes from TCRdb applying MiXCR to the 5' RACE reads. The data hold some 600,000 distinct CDR3 sequences, with 17% observed a single time. Material: PBMCs or a T cell subset sorted from them (not recorded which). The receptors were sampled from an adult woman who had mild COVID-19 (a few samples of this study predate the infection). Cell type and time point are not known.

This chain uses TRBV12-3 or TRBV12-4 with TRBJ2-3; possible D gene TRBD2, 6 bases. The CDR3 is 16 residues long. V lost 1 base and J lost 1, with 12 bases in between. The CDR3 coding sequence is TGTGCCAGCAGTTTAGGGGATAGCGGAGGCACAGATACGCAGTATTTT. Protein: CASSLGDSGGTDTQYF.

The CDR3, as DNA: TGTGCCAGCAGCACTTTAGCGGGCCTCTACGAGCAGTACTTC. As protein: CASSTLAGLYEQYF. The V and J genes are TRBV7-9 and TRBJ2-7, with TRBD2 identical over 7 bases. V lost 5 bases, J lost 3 bases, and 7 bases stayed unmatched. This CDR3 region has 14 residues. Germline lookup yields CDR1 SEHNR and CDR2 FQNEAQ (reference sequence). The entire variable domain, with the rest obtained from reference TRBV7-9 and TRBJ2-7, is as follows: DTGVSQNPRHKITKRGQNVTFRCDPISEHNRLYWYRQTLGQGPEFLTYFQNEAQLEKSRLLSDRFSAERPKGSFSTLEIQRTEQGDSAMYLCASSTLAGLYEQYFGPGTRLTVT.

This clonotype was recorded a few times. The V and J genes are TRBV29-1 and TRBJ2-4; the match to TRBD1 covers 9 bases. This CDR3 spans 12 amino acids. The germline CDR1 and CDR2 sequences are SQVTM and ANQGSEA. The junction had 5 bases not matched to a gene; V was cut back by 4 bases and J by 10 bases. The CDR3 is CSVGQTGGIQYF. CDR3 coding DNA: TGCAGCGTTGGCCAGACAGGGGGGATTCAGTACTTC. The full variable domain, completed using reference TRBV29-1 and TRBJ2-4, is SAVISQKPSRDICQRGTSLTIQCQVDSQVTMMFWYRQQPGQSLTLIATANQGSEATYESGFVIDKFPISRPNLTFSTLTVSNMSPEDSSIYLCSVGQTGGIQYFGAGTRLSVL.

This clonotype appeared a few times. The chain employs TRBV15 and TRBJ1-2; D perhaps matches TRBD1 (5 bases). Germline V CDR1 and CDR2: LNHNV, YYDKDF (reference sequence). This CDR3 is 18 amino acids long. Trimming took off 1 base at V and 1 base at J, with 19 bases between the two ends. The chain's CDR3 is CATSRGGGTTASNYGYTF. Written as DNA, the CDR3 is TGTGCCACCAGCAGAGGAGGAGGAACGACAGCGAGTAACTATGGCTACACCTTC.

This chain joins TRBV12-3 or TRBV12-4 and TRBJ2-1; the D call may be TRBD1 or TRBD2 (5 bases each). The CDR3 runs to 12 residues. The V gene lost 1 base and the J gene lost 9 bases, with 7 bases spanning the gap. The CDR3 DNA reads TGTGCCAGCAGTTTAGGGGGGACTGAGCAGTTCTTC. The encoded protein is CASSLGGTEQFF.

The CDR3: CASSPQGSGYEQYF. The CDR3 bases are TGTGCCAGCTCACCACAGGGTAGTGGATACGAGCAGTACTTC. The chain links TRBV18 to TRBJ2-7; D not resolved. V lost 1 base, J lost 4 bases, and 11 bases lay in between. The CDR3 is 14 residues long. Germline CDR1 and CDR2: KGHSH and LQKENI.

Only a few counts were recorded for this clonotype. The chain combines TRBV20-1 with TRBJ2-4, with a possible D match to TRBD1 (6 bases). Trimming stripped 2 bases from V and 0 bases from J, with 17 bases between. Germline CDR1 and CDR2: DFQATT and SNEGSKA (reference sequence). The CDR3 loop spans 17 amino acids. CDR3 in DNA: TGCAGTGCTAGACGGCCTATGGGGGCCTTAGCCAAAAACATTCAGTACTTC. Its translation is CSARRPMGALAKNIQYF.